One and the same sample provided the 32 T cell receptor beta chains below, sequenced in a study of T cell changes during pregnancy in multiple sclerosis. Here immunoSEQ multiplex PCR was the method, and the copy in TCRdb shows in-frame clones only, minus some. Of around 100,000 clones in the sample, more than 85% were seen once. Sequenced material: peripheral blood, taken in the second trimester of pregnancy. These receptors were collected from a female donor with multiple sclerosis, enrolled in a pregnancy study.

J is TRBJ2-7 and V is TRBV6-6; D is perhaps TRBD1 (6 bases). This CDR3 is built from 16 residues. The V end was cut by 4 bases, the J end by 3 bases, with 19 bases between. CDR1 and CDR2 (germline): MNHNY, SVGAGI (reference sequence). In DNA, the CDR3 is TGTGCCAGCAGTTTCTCACAGGGTTTGGTAGGCTACGAGCAGTACTTC. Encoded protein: CASSFSQGLVGYEQYF.

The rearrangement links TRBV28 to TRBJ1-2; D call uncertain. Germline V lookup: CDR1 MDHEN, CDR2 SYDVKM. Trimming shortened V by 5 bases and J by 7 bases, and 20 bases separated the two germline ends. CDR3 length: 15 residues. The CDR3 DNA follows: TGTGCCAGCAGTCCAGGAGGACGGGCGAGTGCTGGCTACACCTTC. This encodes CASSPGGRASAGYTF.

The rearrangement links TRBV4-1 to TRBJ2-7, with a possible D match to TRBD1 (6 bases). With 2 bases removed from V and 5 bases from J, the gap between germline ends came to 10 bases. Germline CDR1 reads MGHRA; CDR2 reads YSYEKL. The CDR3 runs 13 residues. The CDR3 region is CASSQFGGNEQYF. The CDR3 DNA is TGCGCCAGCAGCCAATTTGGGGGCAACGAGCAGTACTTC.

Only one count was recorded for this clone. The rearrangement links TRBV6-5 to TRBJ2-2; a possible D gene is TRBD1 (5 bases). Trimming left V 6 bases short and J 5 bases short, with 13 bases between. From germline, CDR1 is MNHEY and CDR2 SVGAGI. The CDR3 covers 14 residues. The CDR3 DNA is TGTGCCAGCAGACGGACACCGAGGACCGGGGAGCTGTTTTTT. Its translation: CASRRTPRTGELFF.

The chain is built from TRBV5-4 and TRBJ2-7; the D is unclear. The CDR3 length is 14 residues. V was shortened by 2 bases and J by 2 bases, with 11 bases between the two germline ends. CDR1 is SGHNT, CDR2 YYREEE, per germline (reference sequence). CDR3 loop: CASSFYQVPYEQYF. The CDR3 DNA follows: TGTGCCAGCAGCTTTTATCAGGTACCCTACGAGCAGTACTTC.

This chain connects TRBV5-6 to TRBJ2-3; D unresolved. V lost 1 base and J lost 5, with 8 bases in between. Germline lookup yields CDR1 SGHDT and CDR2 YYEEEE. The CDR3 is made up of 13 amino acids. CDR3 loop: CASSLYQVDTQYF. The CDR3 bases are TGTGCCAGCAGCTTGTATCAGGTAGATACGCAGTATTTT. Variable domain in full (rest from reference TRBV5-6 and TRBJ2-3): DAGVTQSPTHLIKTRGQQVTLRCSPKSGHDTVSWYQQALGQGPQFIFQYYEEEERQRGNFPDRFSGHQFPNYSSELNVNALLLGDSALYLCASSLYQVDTQYFGPGTRLTVL.

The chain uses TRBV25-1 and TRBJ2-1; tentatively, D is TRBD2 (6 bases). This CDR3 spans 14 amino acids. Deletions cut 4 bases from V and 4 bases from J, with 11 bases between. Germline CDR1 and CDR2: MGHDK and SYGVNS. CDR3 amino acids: CASSGRLDYNEQFF. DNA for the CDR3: TGTGCCAGCAGTGGCAGACTAGATTACAATGAGCAGTTCTTC.

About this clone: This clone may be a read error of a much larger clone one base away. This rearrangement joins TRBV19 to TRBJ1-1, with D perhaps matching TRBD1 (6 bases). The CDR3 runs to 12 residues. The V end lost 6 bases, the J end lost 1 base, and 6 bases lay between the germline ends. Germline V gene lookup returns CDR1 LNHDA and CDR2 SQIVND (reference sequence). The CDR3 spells CASRTGNTEAFF. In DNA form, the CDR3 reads TGTGCCAGTAGGACAGGGAACACTGAAGCTTTCTTT.

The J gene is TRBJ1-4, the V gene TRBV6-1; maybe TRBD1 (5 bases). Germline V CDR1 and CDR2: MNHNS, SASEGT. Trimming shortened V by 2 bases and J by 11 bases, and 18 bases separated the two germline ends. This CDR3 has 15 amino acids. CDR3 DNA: TGTGCCAGCAGTGAAAAGGCAGGACAAGCCGCGAAACTGTTTTTT. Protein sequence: CASSEKAGQAAKLFF.

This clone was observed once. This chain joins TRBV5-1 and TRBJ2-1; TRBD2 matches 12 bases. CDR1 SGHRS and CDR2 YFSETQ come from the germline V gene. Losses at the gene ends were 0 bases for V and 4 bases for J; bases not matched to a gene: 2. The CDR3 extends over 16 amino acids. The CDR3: CASSLELAGGYNEQFF. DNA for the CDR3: TGCGCCAGCAGCTTGGAACTAGCGGGAGGATACAATGAGCAGTTCTTC. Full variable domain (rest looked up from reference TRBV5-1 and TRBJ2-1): KAGVTQTPRYLIKTRGQQVTLSCSPISGHRSVSWYQQTPGQGLQFLFEYFSETQRNKGNFPGRFSGRQFSNSRSEMNVSTLELGDSALYLCASSLELAGGYNEQFFGPGTRLTVL.

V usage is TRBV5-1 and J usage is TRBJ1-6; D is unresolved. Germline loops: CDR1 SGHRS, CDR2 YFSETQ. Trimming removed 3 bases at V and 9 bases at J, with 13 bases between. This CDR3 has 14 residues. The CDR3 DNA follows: TGCGCCAGCAGCTCAGGAGGGTTTGGTTCACCCCTCCACTTT. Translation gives CASSSGGFGSPLHF.

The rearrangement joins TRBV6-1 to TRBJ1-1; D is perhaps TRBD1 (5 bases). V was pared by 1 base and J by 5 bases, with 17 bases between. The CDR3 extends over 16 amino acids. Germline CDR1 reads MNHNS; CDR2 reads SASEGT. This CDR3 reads CASSEDLWGGWTEAFF. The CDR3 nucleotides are TGTGCCAGCAGTGAAGACCTCTGGGGGGGGTGGACTGAAGCTTTCTTT.

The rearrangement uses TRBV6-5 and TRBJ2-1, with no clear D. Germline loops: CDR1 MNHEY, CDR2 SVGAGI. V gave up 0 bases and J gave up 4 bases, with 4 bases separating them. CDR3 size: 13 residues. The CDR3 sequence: CASSYSRYNEQFF. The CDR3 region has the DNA TGTGCCAGCAGTTACTCTAGATACAATGAGCAGTTCTTC.

The CDR3 reads CAWGQGLNSPLHF. CDR3 DNA: TGTGCCTGGGGACAGGGGTTAAATTCACCCCTCCACTTT. This rearrangement joins TRBV30 to TRBJ1-6, with 9 bases aligning to TRBD1. The ends lost 5 bases at V and 7 bases at J; junction bases unmatched: 3. Germline lookup yields CDR1 GTSNPN and CDR2 SVGIG (reference sequence). CDR3 length equals 13 residues.

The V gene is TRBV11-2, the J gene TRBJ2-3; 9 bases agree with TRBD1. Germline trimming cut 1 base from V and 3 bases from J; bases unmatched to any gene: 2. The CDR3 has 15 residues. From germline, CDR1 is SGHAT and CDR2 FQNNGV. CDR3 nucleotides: TGTGCCAGCAGCTTAGGACAGGGGGGAACAGATACGCAGTATTTT. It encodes CASSLGQGGTDTQYF.

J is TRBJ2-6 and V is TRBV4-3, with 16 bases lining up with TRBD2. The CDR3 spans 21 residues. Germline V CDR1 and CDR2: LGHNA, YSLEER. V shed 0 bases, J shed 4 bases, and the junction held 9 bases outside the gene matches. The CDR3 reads CASSQEQGLAGGPGGANVLTF. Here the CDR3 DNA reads TGCGCCAGCAGCCAAGAACAGGGACTAGCGGGAGGGCCGGGCGGGGCCAACGTCCTGACTTTC.

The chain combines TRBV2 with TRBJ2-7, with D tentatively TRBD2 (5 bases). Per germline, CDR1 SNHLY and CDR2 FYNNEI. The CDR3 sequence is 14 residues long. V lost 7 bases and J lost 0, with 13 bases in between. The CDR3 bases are TGTGCCAGCATCCAGGACTTCCTCTCCTACGAGCAGTACTTC. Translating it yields CASIQDFLSYEQYF.

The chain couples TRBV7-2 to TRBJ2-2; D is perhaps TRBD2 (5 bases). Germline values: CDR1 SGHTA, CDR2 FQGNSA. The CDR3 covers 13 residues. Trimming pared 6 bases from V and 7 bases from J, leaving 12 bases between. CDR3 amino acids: CASRKGAGGELFF. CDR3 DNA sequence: TGTGCCAGCAGGAAGGGAGCCGGCGGGGAGCTGTTTTTT. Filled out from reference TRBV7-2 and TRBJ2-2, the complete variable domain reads GAGVSQSPSNKVTEKGKDVELRCDPISGHTALYWYRQSLGQGLEFLIYFQGNSAPDKSGLPSDRFSAERTGGSVSTLTIQRTQQEDSAVYLCASRKGAGGELFFGEGSRLTVL.

CDR3: CASSGIAGGQFF. CDR3 in DNA: TGTGCCAGCAGCGGGATAGCGGGAGGGCAGTTCTTC. The chain joins TRBV5-4 to TRBJ2-1, with TRBD2 matching over 10 bases. This CDR3 is 12 amino acids long. The trim removed 4 bases at V and 12 bases at J, leaving 4 bases unmatched. The germline gives CDR1 SGHNT, CDR2 YYREEE (reference sequence). The complete variable domain, with remaining parts taken from reference TRBV5-4 and TRBJ2-1, reads ETGVTQSPTHLIKTRGQQVTLRCSSQSGHNTVSWYQQALGQGPQFIFQYYREEENGRGNFPPRFSGLQFPNYSSELNVNALELDDSALYLCASSGIAGGQFFGPGTRLTVL.

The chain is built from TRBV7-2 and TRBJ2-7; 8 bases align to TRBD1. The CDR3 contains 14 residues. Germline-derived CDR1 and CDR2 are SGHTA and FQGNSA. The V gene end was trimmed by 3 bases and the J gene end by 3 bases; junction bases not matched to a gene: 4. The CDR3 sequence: CASSLDRDHYEQYF. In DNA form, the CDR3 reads TGTGCCAGCAGCTTGGACAGGGACCACTACGAGCAGTACTTC.

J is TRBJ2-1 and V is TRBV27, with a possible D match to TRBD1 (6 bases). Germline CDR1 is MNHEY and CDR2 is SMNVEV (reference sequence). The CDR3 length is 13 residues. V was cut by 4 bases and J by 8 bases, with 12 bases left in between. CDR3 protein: CASSSDSDDEQFF. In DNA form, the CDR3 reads TGTGCCAGCAGTTCGGACAGTGACGATGAGCAGTTCTTC.

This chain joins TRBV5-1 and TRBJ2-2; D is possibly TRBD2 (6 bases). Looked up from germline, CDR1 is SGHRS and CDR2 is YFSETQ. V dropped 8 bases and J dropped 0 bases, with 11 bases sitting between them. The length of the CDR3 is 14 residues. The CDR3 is CASTGLANTGELFF. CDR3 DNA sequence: TGCGCCAGTACGGGACTCGCGAACACCGGGGAGCTGTTTTTT.

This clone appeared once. The CDR3 nucleotides read TGTGCCAGCGGGACAGGGGGGACTAATGAGCAGTTCTTC. Translating gives CASGTGGTNEQFF. The chain employs TRBV6-5 and TRBJ2-1; 11 bases match TRBD1. This CDR3 is built from 13 residues. CDR1 MNHEY and CDR2 SVGAGI come from the germline V gene. J lost 7 bases, V lost 8 bases, and 4 bases had no gene match.

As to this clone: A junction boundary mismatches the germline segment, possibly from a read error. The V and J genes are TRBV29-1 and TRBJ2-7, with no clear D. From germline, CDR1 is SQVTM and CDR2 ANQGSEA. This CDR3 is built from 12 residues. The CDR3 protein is CSVKDHSYEQYF. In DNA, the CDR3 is TGCAGCGTTAAAGACCACTCCTACGAGCAGTACTTC.

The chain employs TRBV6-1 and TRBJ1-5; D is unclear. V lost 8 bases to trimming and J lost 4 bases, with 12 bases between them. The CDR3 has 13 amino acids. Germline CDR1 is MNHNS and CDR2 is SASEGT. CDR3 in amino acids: CASDPGANQPQHF. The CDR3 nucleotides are TGTGCCAGCGACCCGGGAGCAAATCAGCCCCAGCATTTT.

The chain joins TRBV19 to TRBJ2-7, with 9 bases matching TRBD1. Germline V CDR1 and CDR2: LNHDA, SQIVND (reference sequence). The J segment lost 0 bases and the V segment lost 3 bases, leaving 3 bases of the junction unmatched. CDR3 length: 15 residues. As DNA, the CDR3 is TGTGCCAGTAGTATGAACAGGGGGCACTCCTACGAGCAGTACTTC. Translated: CASSMNRGHSYEQYF.

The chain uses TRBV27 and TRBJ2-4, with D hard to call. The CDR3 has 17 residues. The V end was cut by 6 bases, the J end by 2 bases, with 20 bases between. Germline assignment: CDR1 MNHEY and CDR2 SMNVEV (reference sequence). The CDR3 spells CASRSWATDRTKNIQYF. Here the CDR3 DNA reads TGTGCCAGCAGGTCCTGGGCTACGGATAGGACCAAAAACATTCAGTACTTC.

CDR3 sequence (DNA): TGTGCCAGTAGCCCTAGCGGGAGTCCCTACAATGAGCAGTTCTTC. Translating it yields CASSPSGSPYNEQFF. The chain combines TRBV19 with TRBJ2-1, with TRBD2 matching over 10 bases. Per germline, CDR1 LNHDA and CDR2 SQIVND (reference sequence). V lost 6 bases to trimming and J lost 2 bases; unmatched junction nucleotides: 4. This CDR3 is 15 amino acids long.

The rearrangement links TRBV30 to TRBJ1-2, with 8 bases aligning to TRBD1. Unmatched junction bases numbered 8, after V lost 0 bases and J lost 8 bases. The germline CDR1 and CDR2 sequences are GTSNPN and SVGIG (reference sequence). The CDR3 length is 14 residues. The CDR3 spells CAWSVRGTGHGYTF. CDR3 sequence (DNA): TGTGCCTGGAGTGTACGGGGGACAGGACACGGCTACACCTTC.

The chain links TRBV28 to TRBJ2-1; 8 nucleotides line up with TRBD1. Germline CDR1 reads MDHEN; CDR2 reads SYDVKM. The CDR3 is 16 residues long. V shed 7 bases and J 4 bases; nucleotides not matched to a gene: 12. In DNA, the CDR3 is TGTGCCAGCACCCAGACCGGGACAGGTTGGTACAATGAGCAGTTCTTC. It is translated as CASTQTGTGWYNEQFF.

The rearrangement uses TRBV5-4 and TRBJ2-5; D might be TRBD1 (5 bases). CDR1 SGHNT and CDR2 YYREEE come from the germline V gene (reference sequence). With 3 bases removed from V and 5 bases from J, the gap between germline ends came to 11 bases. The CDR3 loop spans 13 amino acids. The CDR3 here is CASSSQGGETQYF. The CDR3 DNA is TGTGCCAGCAGCTCGCAGGGTGGGGAGACCCAGTACTTC.

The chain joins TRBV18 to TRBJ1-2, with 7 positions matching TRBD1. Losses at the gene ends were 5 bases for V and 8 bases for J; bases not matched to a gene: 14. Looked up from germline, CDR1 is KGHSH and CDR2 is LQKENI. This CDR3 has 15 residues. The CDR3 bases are TGTGCCAGCTCAATAAGGACAGGCCCCTTAATCGGCTACACCTTC. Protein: CASSIRTGPLIGYTF.